This T cell receptor (beta chain) was obtained from a study of graft-versus-host responses after intestinal transplantation. Produced via immunoSEQ multiplex PCR; TCRdb's table is partial and in-frame only. The repertoire holds 10,000 or so clones, about 28% seen once, with under 6% in the top ten. CD4 and CD8 responders that proliferated in the reaction were FACS-sorted. The sample was alloreactive CD4+ T cells from a mixed lymphocyte reaction culture, taken before transplantation. Documented subset: CFSE-low proliferating T cells sorted from approximately 6-day pre-transplant mixed lymphocyte reaction (GvH or HvG direction). The source of this sequence is a human patient who was an organ donor for intestinal transplantation.

Here the CDR3 reads CAGTEGAGSPLHF. The CDR3 DNA reads as TGTGCCGGCACGGAGGGGGCAGGATCACCCCTCCACTTT. The genes are TRBV6-5 and TRBJ1-6, with 7 bases aligning to TRBD1. The CDR3 is made up of 13 amino acids. Germline V gene data show CDR1 as MNHEY and CDR2 as SVGAGI. V shed 11 bases, J shed 10 bases, and the junction held 11 bases outside the gene matches.